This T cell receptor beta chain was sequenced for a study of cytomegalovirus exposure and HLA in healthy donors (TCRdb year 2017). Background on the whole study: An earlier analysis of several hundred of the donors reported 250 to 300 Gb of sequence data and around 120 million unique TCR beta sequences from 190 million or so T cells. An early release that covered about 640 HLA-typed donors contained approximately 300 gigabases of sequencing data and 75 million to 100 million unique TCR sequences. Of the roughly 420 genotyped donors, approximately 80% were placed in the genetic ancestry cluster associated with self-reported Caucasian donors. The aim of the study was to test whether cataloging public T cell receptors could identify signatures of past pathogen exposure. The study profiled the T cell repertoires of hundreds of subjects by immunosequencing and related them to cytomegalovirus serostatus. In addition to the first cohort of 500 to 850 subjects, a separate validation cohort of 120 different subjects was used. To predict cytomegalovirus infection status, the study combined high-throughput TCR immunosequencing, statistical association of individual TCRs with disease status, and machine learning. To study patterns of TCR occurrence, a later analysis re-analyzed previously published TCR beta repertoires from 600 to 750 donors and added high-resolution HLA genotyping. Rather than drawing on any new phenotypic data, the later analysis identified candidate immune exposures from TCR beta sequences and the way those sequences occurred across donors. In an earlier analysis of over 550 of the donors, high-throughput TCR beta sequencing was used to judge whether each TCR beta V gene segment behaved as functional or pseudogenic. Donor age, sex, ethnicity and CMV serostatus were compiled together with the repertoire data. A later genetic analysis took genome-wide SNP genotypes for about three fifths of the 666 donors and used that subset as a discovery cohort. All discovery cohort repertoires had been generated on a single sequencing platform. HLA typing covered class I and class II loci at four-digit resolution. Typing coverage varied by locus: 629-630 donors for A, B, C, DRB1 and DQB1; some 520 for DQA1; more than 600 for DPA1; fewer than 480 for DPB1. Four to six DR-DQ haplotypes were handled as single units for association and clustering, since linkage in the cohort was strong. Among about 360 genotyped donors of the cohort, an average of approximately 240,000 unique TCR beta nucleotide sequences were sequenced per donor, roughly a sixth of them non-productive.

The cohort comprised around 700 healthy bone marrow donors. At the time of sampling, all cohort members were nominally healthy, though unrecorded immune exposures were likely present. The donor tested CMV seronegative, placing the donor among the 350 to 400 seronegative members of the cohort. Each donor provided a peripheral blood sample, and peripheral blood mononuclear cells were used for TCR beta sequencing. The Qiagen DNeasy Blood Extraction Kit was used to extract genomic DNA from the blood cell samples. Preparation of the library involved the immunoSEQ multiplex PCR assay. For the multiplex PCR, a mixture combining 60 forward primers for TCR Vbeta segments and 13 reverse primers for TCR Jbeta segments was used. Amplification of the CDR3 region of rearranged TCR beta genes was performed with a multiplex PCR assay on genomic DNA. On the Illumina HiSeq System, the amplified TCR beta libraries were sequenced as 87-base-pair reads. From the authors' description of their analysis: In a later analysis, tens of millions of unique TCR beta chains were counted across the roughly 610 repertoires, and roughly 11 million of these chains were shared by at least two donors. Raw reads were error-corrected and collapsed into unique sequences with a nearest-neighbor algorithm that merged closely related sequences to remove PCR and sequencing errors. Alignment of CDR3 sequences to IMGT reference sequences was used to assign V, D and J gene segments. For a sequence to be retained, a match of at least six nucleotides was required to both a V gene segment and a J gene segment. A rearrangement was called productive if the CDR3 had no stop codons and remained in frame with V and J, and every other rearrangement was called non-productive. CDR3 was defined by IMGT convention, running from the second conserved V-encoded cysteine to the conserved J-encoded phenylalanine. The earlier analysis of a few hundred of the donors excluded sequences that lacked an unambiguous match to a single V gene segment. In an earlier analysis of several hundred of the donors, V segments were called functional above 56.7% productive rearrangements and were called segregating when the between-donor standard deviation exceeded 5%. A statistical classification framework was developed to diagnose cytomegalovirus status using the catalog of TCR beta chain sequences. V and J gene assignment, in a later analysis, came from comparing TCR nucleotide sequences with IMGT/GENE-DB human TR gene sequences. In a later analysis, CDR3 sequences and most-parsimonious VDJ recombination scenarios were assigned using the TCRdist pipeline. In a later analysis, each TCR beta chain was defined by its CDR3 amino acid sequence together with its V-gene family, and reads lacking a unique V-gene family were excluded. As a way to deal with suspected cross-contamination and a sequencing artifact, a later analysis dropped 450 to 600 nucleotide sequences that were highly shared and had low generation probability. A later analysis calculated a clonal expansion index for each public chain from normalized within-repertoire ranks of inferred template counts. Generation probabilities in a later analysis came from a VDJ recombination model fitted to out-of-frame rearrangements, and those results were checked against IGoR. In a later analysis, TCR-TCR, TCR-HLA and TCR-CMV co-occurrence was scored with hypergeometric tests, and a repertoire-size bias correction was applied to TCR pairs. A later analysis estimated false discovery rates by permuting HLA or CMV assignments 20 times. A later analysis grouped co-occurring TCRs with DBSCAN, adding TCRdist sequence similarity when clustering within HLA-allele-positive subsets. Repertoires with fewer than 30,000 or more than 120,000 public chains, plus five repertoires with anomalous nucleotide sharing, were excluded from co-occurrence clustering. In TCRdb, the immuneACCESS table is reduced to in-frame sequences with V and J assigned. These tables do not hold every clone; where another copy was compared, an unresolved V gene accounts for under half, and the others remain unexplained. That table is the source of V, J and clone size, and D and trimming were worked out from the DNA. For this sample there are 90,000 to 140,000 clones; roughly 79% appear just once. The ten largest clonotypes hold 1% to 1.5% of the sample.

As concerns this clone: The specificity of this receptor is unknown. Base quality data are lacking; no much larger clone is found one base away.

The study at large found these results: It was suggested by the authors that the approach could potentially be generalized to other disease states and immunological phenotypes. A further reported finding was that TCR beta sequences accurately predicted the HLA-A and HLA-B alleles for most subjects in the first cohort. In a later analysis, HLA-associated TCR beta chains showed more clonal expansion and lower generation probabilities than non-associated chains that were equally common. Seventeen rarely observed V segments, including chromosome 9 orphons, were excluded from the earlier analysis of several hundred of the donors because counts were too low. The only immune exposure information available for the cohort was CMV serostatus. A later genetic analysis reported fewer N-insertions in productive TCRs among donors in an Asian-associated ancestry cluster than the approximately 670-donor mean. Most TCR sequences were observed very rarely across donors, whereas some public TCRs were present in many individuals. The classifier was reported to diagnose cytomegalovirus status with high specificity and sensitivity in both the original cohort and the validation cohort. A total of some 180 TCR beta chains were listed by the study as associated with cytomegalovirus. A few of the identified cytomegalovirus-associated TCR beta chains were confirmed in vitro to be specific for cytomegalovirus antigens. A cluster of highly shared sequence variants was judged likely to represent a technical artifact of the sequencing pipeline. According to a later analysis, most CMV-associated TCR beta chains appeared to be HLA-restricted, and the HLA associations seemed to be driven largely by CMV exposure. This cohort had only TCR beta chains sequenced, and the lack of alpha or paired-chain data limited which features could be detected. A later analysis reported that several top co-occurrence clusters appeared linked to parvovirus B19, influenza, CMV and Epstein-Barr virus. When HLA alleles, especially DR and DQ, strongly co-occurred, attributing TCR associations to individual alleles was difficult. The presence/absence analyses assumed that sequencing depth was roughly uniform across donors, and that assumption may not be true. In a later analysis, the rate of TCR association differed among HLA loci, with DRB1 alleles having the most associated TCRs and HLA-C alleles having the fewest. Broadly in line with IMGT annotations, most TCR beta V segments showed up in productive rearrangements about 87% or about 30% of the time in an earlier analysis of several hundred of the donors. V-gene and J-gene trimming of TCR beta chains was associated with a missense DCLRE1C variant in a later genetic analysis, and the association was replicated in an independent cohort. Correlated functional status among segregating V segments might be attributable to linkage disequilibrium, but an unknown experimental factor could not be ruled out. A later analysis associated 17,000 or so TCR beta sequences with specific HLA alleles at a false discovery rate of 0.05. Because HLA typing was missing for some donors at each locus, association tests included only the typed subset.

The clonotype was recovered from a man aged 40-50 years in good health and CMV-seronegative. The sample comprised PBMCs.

Read as DNA, the sequence is TGTGCCAGTAGCCAAGGGGGGGTGGAGACCCAGTACTTC. Its protein product is CASSQGGVETQYF. The sequence joins TRBV19 to TRBJ2-5, and the D gene may be TRBD2, 7 bases matching. CDR1 and CDR2, looked up from the germline V gene (reference sequence), are LNHDA and SQIVND. Spanning cysteine to phenylalanine, the CDR3 consists of 13 amino acids. The kept DNA is CDR3 alone, 39 bases in frame from the first base. The junction carries 13 bases between V and J, which are trimmed by 6 bases and 5 bases respectively.